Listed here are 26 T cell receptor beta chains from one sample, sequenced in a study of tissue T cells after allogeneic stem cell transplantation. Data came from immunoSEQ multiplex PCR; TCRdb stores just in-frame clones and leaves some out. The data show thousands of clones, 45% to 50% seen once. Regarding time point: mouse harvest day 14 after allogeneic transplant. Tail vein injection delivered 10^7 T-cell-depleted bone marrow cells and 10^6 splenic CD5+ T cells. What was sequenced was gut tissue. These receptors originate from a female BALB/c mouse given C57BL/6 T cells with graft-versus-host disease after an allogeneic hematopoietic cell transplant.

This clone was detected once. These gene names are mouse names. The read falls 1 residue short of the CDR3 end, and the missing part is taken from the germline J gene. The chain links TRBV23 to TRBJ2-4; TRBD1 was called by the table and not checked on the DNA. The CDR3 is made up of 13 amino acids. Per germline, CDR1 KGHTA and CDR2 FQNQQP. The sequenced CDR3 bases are TGCTCCAGCAGTCAATTACAGCAAAACACCTTGTAC. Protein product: CSSSQLQQNTLY. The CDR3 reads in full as CSSSQLQQNTLYF. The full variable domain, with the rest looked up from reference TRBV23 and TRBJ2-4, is DAAVTQKPRYLIKMKGQEAEMKCIPEKGHTAVFWYQQKQSKELKFLIYFQNQQPLDQIDMVKERFSAVCPSSSLCSLGIRTCEAEDSALYLCSSSQLQQNTLYFGAGTRLSVL.

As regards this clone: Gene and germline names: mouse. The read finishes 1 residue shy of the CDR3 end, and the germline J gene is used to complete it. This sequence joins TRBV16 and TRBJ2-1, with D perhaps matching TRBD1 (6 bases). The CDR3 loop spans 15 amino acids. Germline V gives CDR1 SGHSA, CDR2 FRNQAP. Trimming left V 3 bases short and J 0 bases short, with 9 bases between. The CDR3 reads CASSLDSYNYAEQFF. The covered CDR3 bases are TGTGCAAGCAGCTTGGACAGTTATAACTATGCTGAGCAGTTC. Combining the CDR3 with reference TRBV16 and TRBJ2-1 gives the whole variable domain NAGVIQTPRHKVTGKGQEATLWCEPISGHSAVFWYRQTIVQGLEFLTYFRNQAPIDDSGMPKERFSAQMPNQSHSTLKIQSTQPQDSAVYLCASSLDSYNYAEQFFGPGTRLTVL.

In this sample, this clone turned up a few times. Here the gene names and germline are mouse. The CDR3 sequence: CAWSLGRANSDYTF. CDR3 bases read: TGTGCCTGGAGTCTAGGCAGGGCAAACTCCGACTACACC. V gene TRBV31 combines with J gene TRBJ1-2; D might be TRBD1 (5 bases). The read ends 1 residue shy of where the CDR3 ends; the end is completed using the germline J gene. The germline V and J ends were trimmed by 0 bases and 0 bases, with 8 bases remaining between them. CDR1 and CDR2 (germline): GKSSPN, SITVG. CDR3 length: 14 residues.

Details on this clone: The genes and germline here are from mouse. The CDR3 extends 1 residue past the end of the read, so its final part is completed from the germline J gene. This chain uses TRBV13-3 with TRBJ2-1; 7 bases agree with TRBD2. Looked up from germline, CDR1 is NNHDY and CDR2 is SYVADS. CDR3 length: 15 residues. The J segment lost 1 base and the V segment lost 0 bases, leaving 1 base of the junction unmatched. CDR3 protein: CASSDAGGNYAEQFF. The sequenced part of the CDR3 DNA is TGTGCCAGCAGTGATGCTGGGGGAAACTATGCTGAGCAGTTC.

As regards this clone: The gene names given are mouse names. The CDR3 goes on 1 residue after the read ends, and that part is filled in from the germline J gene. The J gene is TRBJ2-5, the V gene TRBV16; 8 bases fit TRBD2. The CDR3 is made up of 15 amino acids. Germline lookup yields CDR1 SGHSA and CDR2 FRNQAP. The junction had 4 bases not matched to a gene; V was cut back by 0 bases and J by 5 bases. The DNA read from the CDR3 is TGTGCAAGCAGCTTAGACTCCTGGGGGGCAGACACCCAGTAC. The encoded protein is CASSLDSWGADTQY. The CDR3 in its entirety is CASSLDSWGADTQYF.

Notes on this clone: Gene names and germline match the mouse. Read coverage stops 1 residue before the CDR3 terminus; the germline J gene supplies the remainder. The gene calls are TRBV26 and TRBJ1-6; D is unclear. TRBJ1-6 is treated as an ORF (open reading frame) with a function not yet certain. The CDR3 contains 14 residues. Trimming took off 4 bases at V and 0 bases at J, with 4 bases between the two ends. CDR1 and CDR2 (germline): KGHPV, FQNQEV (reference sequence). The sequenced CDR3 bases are TGTGCCAGCAGTCGGAATTCCTATAATTCGCCCCTCTAC. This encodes CASSRNSYNSPLY. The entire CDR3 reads CASSRNSYNSPLYF.

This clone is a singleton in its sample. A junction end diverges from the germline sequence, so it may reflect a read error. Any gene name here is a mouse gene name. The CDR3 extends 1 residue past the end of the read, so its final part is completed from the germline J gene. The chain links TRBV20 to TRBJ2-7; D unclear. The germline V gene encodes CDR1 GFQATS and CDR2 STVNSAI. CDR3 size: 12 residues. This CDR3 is CRARARGYEQYF. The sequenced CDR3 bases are TGTCGTGCGAGGGCCCGGGGCTATGAACAGTAC.

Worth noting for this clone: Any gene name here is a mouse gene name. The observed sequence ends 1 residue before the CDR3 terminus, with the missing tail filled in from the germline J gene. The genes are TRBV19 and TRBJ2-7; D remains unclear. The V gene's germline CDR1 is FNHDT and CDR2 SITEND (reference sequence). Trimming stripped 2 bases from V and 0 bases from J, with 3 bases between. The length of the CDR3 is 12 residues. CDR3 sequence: CASSMSSYEQYF. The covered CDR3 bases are TGTGCCAGCAGTATGTCCTCCTATGAACAGTAC.

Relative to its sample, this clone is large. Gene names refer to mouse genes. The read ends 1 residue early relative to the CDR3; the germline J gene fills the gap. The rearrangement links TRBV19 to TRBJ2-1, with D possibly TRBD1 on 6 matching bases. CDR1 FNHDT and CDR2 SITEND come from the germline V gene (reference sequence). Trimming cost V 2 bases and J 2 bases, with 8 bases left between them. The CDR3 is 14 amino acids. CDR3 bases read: TGTGCCAGCAGTATTGGGACACACTATGCTGAGCAGTTC. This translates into CASSIGTHYAEQF. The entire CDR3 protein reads CASSIGTHYAEQFF.

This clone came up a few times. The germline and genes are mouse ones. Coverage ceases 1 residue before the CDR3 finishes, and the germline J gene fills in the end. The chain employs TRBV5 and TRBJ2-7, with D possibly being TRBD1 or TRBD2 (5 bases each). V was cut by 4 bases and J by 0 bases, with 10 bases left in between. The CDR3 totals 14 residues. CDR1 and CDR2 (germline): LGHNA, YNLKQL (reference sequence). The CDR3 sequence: CASSPRGSSYEQYF. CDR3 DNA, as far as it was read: TGTGCCAGCAGCCCCCGGGGGAGCTCCTATGAACAGTAC.

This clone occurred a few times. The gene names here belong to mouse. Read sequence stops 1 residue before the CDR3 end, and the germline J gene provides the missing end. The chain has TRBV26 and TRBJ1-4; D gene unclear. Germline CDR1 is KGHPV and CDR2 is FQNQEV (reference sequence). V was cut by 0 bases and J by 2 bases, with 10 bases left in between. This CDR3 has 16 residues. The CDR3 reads CASSLSRTASNERLFF. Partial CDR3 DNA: TGTGCCAGCAGTCTGTCGAGAACAGCCTCCAACGAAAGATTATTT.

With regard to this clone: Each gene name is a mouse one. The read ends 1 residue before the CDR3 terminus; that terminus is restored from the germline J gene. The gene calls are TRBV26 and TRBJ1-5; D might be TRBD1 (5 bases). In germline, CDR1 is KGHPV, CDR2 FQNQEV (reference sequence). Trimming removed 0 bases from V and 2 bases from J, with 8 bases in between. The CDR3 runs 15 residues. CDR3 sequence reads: CASSLSRDDNQAPLF. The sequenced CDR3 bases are TGTGCCAGCAGTCTGTCTAGGGACGACAACCAGGCTCCGCTT.

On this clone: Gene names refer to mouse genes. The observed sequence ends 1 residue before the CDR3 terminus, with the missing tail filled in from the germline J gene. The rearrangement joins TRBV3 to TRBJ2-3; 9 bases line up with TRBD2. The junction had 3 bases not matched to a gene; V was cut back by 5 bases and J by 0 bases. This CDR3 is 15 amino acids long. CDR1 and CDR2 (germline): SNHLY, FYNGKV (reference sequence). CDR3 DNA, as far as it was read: TGTGCCAGCAGCACCGGGACTGGGAGTGCAGAAACGCTGTAT. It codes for CASSTGTGSAETLY. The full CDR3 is CASSTGTGSAETLYF.

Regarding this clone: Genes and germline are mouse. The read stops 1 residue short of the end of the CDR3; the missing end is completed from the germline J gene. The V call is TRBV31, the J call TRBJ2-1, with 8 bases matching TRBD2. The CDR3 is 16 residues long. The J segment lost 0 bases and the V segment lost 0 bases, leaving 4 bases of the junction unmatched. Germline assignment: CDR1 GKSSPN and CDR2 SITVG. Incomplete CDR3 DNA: TGTGCCTGGAGTCTAGACTGGGGAAATAACTATGCTGAGCAGTTC. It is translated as CAWSLDWGNNYAEQF. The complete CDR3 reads CAWSLDWGNNYAEQFF.

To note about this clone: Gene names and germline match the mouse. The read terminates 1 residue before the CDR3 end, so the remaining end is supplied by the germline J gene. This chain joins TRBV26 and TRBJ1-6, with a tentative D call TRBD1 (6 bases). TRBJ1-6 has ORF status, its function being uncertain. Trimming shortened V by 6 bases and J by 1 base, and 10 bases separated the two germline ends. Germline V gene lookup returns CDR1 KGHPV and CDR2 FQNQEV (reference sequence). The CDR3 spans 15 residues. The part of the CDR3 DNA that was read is TGTGCCAGCAGGAGGGACATATCCTATAATTCGCCCCTCTAC. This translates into CASRRDISYNSPLY. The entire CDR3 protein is CASRRDISYNSPLYF.

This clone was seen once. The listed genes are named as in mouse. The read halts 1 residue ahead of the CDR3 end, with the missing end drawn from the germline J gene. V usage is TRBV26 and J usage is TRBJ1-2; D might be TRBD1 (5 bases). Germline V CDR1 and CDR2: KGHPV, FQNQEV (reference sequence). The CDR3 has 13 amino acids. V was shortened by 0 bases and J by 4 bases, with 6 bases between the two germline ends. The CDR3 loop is CASSLSGGSDYTF. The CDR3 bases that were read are TGTGCCAGCAGTCTGTCGGGGGGCTCCGACTACACC.

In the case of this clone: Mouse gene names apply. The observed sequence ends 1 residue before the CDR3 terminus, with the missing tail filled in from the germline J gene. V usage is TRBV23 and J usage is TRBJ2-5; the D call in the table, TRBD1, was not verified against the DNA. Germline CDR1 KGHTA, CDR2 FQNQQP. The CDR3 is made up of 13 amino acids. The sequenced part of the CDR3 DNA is TGCTCCAGCAGTCGGGACAGCCAAGACACCCAGTAC. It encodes CSSSRDSQDTQY. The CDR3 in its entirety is CSSSRDSQDTQYF.

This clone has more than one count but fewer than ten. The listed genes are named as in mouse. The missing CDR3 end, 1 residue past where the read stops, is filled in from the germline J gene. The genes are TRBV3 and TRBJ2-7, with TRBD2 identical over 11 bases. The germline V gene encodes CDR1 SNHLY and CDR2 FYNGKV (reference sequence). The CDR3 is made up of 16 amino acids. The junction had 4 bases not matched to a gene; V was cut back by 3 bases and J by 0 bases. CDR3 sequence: CASSFRLGGSSYEQYF. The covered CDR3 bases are TGTGCCAGCAGCTTTCGACTGGGGGGGAGCTCCTATGAACAGTAC.

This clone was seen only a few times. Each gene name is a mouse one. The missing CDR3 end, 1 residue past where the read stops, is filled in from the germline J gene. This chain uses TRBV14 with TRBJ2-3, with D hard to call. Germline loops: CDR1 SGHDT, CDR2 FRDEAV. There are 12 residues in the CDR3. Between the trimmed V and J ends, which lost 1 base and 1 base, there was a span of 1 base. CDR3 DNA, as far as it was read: TGTGCCAGCAGTTTCCGTGCAGAAACGCTGTAT. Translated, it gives CASSFRAETLY. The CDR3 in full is CASSFRAETLYF.

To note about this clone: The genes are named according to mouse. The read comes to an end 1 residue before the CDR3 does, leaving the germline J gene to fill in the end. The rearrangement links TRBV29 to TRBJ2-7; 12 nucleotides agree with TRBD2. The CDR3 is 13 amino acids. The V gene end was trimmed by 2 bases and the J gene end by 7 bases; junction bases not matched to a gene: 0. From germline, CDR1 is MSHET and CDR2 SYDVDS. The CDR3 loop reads CASSLGTGGEQYF. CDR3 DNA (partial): TGTGCTAGCAGTTTAGGGACTGGGGGGGAACAGTAC.

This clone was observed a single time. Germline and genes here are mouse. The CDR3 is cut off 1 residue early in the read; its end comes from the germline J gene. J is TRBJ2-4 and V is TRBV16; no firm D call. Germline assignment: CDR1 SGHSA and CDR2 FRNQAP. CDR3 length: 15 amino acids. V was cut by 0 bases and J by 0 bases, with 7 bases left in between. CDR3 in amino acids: CASSLEGSSQNTLYF. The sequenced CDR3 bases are TGTGCAAGCAGCTTAGAAGGGTCTAGTCAAAACACCTTGTAC.

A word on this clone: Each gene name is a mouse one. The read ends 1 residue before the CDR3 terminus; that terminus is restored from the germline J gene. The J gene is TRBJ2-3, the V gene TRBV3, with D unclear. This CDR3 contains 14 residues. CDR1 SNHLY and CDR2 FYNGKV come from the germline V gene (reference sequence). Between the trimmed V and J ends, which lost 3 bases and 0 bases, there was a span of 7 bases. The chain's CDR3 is CASSFKTSAETLYF. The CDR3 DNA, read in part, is TGTGCCAGCAGCTTCAAAACTAGTGCAGAAACGCTGTAT.

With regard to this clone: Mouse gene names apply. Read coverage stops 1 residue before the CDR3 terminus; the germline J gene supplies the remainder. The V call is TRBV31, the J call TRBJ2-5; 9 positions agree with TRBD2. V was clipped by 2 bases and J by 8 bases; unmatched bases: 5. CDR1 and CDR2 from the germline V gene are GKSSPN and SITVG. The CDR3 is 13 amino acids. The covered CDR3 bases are TGTGCCTGGAGTGGGGACTGGGAAGGCACCCAGTAC. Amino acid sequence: CAWSGDWEGTQY. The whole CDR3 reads CAWSGDWEGTQYF. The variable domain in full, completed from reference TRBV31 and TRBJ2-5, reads AQTIHQWPVAEIKAVGSPLSLGCTIKGKSSPNLYWYWQATGGTLQQLFYSITVGQVESVVQLNLSASRPKDDQFILSTEKLLLSHSGFYLCAWSGDWEGTQYFGPGTRLLVL.

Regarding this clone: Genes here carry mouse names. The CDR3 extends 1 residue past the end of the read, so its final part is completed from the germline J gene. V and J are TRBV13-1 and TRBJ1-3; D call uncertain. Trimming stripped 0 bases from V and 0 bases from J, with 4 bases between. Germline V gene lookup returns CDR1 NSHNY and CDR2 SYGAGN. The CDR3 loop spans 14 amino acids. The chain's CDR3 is CASSDASSGNTLYF. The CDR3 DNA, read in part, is TGTGCCAGCAGTGATGCCAGTTCTGGAAATACGCTCTAT.

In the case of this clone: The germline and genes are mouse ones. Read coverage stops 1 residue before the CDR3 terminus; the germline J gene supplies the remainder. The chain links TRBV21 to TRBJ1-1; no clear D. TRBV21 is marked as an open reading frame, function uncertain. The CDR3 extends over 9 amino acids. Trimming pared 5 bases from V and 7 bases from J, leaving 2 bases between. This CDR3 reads CASSEEVFF. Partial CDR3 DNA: TGTGCTAGCAGTGAAGAAGTCTTC.

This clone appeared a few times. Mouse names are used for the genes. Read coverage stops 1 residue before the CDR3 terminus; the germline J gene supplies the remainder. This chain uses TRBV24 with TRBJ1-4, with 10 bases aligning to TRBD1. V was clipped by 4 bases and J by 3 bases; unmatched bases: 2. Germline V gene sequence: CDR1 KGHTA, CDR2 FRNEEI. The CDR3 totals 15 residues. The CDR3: CASSPGQGTNERLFF. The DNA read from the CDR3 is TGTGCCAGCAGTCCGGGACAGGGGACCAACGAAAGATTATTT.